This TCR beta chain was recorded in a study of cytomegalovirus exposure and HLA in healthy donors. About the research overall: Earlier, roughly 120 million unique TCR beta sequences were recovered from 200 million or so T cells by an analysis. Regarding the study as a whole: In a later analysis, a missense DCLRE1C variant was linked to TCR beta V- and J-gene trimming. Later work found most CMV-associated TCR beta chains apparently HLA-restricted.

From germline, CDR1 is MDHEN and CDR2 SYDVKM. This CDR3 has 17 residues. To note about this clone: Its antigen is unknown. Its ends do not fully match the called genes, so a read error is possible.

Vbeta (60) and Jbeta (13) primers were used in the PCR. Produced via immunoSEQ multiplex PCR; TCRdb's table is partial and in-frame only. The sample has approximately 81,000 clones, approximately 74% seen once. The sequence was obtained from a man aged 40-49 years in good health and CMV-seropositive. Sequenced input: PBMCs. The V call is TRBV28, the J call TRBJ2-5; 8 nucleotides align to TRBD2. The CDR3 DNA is TGTGCCAGCAGTTTGGGAGGCGGGGGGCAGTACCAGGAGACCCAGTACTTC. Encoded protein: CASSLGGGGQYQETQYF.